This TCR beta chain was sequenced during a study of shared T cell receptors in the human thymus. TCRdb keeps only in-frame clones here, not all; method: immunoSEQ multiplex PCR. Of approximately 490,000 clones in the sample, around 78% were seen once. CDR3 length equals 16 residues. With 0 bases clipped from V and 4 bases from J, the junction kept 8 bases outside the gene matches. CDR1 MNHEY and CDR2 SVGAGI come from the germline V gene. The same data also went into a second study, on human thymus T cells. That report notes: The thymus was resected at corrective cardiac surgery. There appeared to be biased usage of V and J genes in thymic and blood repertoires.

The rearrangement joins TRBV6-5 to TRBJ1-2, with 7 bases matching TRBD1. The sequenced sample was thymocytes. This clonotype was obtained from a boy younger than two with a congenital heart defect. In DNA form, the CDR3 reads TGTGCCAGCAGTTACTCGAAGGCAGGGGGGATCTATGGCTACACCTTC. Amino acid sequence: CASSYSKAGGIYGYTF.